Below, 13 T cell receptor beta chains from the same sample are listed, as sequenced in a study of fetal regulatory T cell absence and autoimmunity. The method was immunoSEQ multiplex PCR; TCRdb's version includes in-frame clones alone and lacks a portion of them. The sample lists around 100,000 clones; approximately 79% were seen once. Sequencing was performed on pancreas tissue. The receptor set was obtained from a male donor with IPEX syndrome.

The chain employs TRBV19 and TRBJ1-2; a possible D gene is TRBD1 (6 bases). Trimming left V 5 bases short and J 1 base short, with 17 bases between. The CDR3 consists of 16 residues. Germline V gene data show CDR1 as LNHDA and CDR2 as SQIVND (reference sequence). The CDR3 region has the DNA TGTGCCAGTAGTCCCCGAACAGGGCGACTTAACTATGGCTACACCTTC. It translates to CASSPRTGRLNYGYTF.

The chain carries TRBV7-2 and TRBJ2-7; 10 nucleotides align to TRBD2. The CDR3 covers 12 residues. Germline CDR1 SGHTA, CDR2 FQGNSA. The trim removed 5 bases at V and 9 bases at J, leaving 4 bases unmatched. The CDR3 here is CASSPLAGGQYF. The CDR3 DNA is TGTGCCAGCAGCCCTTTAGCGGGGGGGCAGTACTTC.

V gene TRBV7-9 combines with J gene TRBJ2-1, with 13 bases that match TRBD2. The CDR3 is 16 residues long. With 1 base clipped from V and 8 bases from J, the junction kept 5 bases outside the gene matches. Germline values: CDR1 SEHNR, CDR2 FQNEAQ (reference sequence). This chain's CDR3 is CASSLGTSGSFYEQFF. The CDR3, as DNA: TGTGCCAGCAGCTTAGGGACTAGCGGGAGTTTCTATGAGCAGTTCTTC.

The chain carries TRBV5-4 and TRBJ2-3, with no clear D. The length of the CDR3 is 15 residues. Trimming took off 2 bases at V and 0 bases at J, with 10 bases between the two ends. Looked up from germline, CDR1 is SGHNT and CDR2 is YYREEE (reference sequence). DNA for the CDR3: TGTGCCAGCAGCTTAGATCCCTCTAGCACAGATACGCAGTATTTT. This translates into CASSLDPSSTDTQYF.

V is TRBV7-9 and J is TRBJ1-1, with D hard to call. The CDR3 is made up of 12 amino acids. Per the germline V gene, CDR1 is SEHNR and CDR2 is FQNEAQ (reference sequence). Deletions cut 5 bases from V and 5 bases from J, with 9 bases between. The CDR3 DNA sequence: TGTGCCAGCAGCCTTTGGACGACTGAAGCTTTCTTT. Its protein product is CASSLWTTEAFF.

This chain links TRBV4-2 with TRBJ2-7; TRBD1 agrees at 7 bases. The CDR3 has 16 residues. Germline V gene lookup returns CDR1 LGHNA and CDR2 YNFKEQ. V lost 0 bases and J lost 2; bases outside the gene matches: 7. The CDR3: CASSQDRLGQAYEQYF. The CDR3, as DNA: TGTGCCAGCAGCCAAGATAGATTAGGACAGGCCTACGAGCAGTACTTC.

The chain is built from TRBV5-1 and TRBJ2-1; 8 positions agree with TRBD1. The CDR3 has 15 amino acids. V lost 1 base and J lost 7; bases outside the gene matches: 7. Germline CDR1 and CDR2: SGHRS and YFSETQ. CDR3 protein: CASSLLWTGKNEQFF. The CDR3 coding sequence is TGCGCCAGCAGCTTGTTGTGGACAGGGAAGAATGAGCAGTTCTTC.

In the case of this clone: At one of its ends the junction is not consistent with the germline gene, which may arise from a read error. V and J are TRBV25-1 and TRBJ1-1, with 7 positions matching TRBD1. This CDR3 comprises 15 residues. The germline CDR1 and CDR2 sequences are MGHDK and SYGVNS. The chain's CDR3 is CASSEFGTANTEAFF. In DNA, the CDR3 is TGTGCCAGCAGCGAATTCGGGACAGCTAACACTGAAGCTTTCTTT.

Details on this clone: A junction boundary mismatches the germline segment, possibly from a read error. The gene calls are TRBV7-7 and TRBJ1-4; D possibly corresponds to TRBD1 (6 bases). This CDR3 is 15 amino acids long. Germline lookup yields CDR1 SSHAT and CDR2 FNYEAQ (reference sequence). CDR3 in DNA: TGTGCTAGCAGGCCGCGGGACATCTCCCTTGAAAAACTGTTTTTT. This sequence encodes CASRPRDISLEKLFF.

This clone was seen a few times. The rearrangement joins TRBV7-9 to TRBJ2-4, with 9 nucleotides matching TRBD1. Germline CDR1 and CDR2: SEHNR and FQNEAQ (reference sequence). The CDR3 loop spans 14 amino acids. V lost 4 bases and J lost 7; bases outside the gene matches: 5. The CDR3, as DNA: TGTGCCAGCAGCTCACCGGGACAGGGCAACATTCAGTACTTC. Its protein is CASSSPGQGNIQYF.

V is TRBV18 and J is TRBJ2-5; 8 bases line up with TRBD2. V was pared by 0 bases and J by 4 bases, with 10 bases of the junction left unmatched. The CDR3 covers 17 residues. Germline loops: CDR1 KGHSH, CDR2 LQKENI. The CDR3: CASSPPFDGGASETQYF. The CDR3 bases are TGTGCCAGCTCACCACCATTCGACGGGGGGGCCTCAGAGACCCAGTACTTC.

This clone turned up a few times. This chain connects TRBV7-2 to TRBJ2-7; no definite D call. The length of the CDR3 is 11 residues. The germline V gene has CDR1 SGHTA and CDR2 FQGNSA. Trimming took 8 bases from V and 5 from J, leaving 10 bases between them. In nucleotides, the CDR3 is TGTGCCAGCGGGCCCCTAAACGAGCAGTACTTC. This encodes CASGPLNEQYF.

The chain employs TRBV6-5 and TRBJ2-1, with D possibly matching TRBD2 (6 bases). Trimming pared 6 bases from V and 0 bases from J, leaving 6 bases between. The CDR3 runs to 13 residues. The V gene's germline CDR1 is MNHEY and CDR2 SVGAGI. In DNA, the CDR3 is TGTGCCAGCAGCGGGGGCTCCTACAATGAGCAGTTCTTC. It codes for CASSGGSYNEQFF.